This TCR beta chain was captured in a study of metastatic and nonmetastatic thyroid tumors. MiXCR re-clonotyped the PCR reads for TCRdb. The table has about 38,000 clones, around 26% seen once; the top ten hold about 8.9%. This clone is categorized as medium-sized. Looked up from germline, CDR1 is LNHDA and CDR2 is SQIVND (reference sequence). The CDR3 has 13 amino acids. The V gene end was trimmed by 9 bases and the J gene end by 12 bases; junction bases not matched to a gene: 16. Treatment of any kind had been given to no patient before thyroid surgery. This TCR was sampled from a female donor with papillary thyroid cancer or a benign thyroid nodule (not recorded which). Some clones in this sample may be carry-over from other donors' samples. V and J are TRBV19 and TRBJ2-7; TRBD2 aligns across 8 bases. Specimen: blood. CDR3: CASPFGAGGPRYF. The CDR3, as DNA: TGTGCCAGCCCCTTTGGGGCGGGGGGCCCCAGGTACTTC.